This T cell receptor beta chain appears in the sequencing data of a study of shared clonotypes between healthy human individuals. The method was immunoSEQ multiplex PCR; TCRdb's version includes in-frame clones alone and lacks a portion of them. This table holds under 120,000 clones, approximately 65% found once. The germline V gene has CDR1 MNHEY and CDR2 SMNVEV (reference sequence). The CDR3 length is 14 residues. V lost 4 bases and J 0 bases, leaving 7 bases between the germline ends. Sample: memory CD8+ T cells sorted from blood. The subset denotes: CD45RO+ cells pooled with CCR7-negative TemRA cells. The receptor's source is a woman aged 25 to 45 in good health. V gene TRBV27 combines with J gene TRBJ2-1; a weak D match, TRBD1 (5 bases). The CDR3 protein is CASSYRSSYNEQFF. Written as DNA, the CDR3 is TGTGCCAGCAGTTACAGGAGCTCCTACAATGAGCAGTTCTTC.